This T cell receptor (beta chain) was identified during a study of T-cell reconstitution after alpha-beta-depleted transplantation in children. This clonotype was seen more than once but under ten times. Preparation of the TCRbeta library used unique molecular identifiers. TCRdb reprocessed the PCR reads with MiXCR, giving one entry per CDR3 protein. The data show over 150,000 distinct CDR3 sequences, with about 14% seen just once and approximately 13% held by the top ten. The CDR3 has 13 amino acids. V was pared by 4 bases and J by 7 bases, with 3 bases of the junction left unmatched. Sequences were derived from PBMCs from the stem cell graft donor, sampled from the stem cell graft. The chain recombines TRBV12-3 or TRBV12-4 with TRBJ1-2; TRBD1 aligns across 10 bases. This TCR was sampled from a human donor who donated a stem cell graft to a child with acute lymphoblastic leukemia. The CDR3 DNA sequence: TGTGCCAGCAGTTCGGGACAGGGGACTGGCTACACCTTC. It is translated as CASSSGQGTGYTF.